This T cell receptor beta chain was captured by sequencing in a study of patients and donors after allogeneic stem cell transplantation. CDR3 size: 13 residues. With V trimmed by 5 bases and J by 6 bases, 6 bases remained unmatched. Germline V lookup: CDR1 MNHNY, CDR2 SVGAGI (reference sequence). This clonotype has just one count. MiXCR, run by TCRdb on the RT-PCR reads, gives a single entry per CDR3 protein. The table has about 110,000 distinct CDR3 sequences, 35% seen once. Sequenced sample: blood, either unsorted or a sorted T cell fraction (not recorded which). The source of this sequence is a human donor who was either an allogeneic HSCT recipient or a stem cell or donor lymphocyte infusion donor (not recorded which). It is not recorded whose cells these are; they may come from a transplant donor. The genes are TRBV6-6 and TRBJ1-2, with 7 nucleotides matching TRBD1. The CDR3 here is CASSNRQGHGYTF. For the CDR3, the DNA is TGTGCCAGCAGTAACCGACAGGGACATGGCTACACCTTC.